Shown below are 30 T cell receptor beta chains from a single sample sequenced in a study of blood T cell repertoires in COVID-19 (dated by TCRdb to between 2020 and 2021). To prepare the library, the immunoSEQ multiplex PCR assay was applied. Here the immuneACCESS table is served through TCRdb, limited to in-frame sequences with V and J called. Missing clones are a known gap in these copies; in checked studies unresolved V genes cover under half, and the rest lacks a known reason. The sample table contains roughly 200,000 clones; only one count was recorded for around 80% of them. Roughly 8.8% of the sample belongs to the ten largest clones. The material sequenced was peripheral blood. The receptors shown here come from a man in his forties or fifties with active or convalescent COVID-19.

This chain links TRBV24-1 with TRBJ2-7; 9 bases map to TRBD1. Germline V CDR1 and CDR2: KGHDR, SFDVKD. This CDR3 is 15 amino acids long. The trim removed 3 bases at V and 6 bases at J, leaving 8 bases unmatched. CDR3 DNA: TGTGCCACCAGTGATCCCGGGACAGGGTCGTCCGAGCAGTACTTC. This encodes CATSDPGTGSSEQYF.

The V call is TRBV6-2 or TRBV6-3, the J call TRBJ1-5, with 9 bases matching TRBD1. Germline V gene data show CDR1 as MNHEY and CDR2 as SVGEGT. The CDR3 loop spans 15 amino acids. V lost 4 bases to trimming and J lost 7 bases; unmatched junction nucleotides: 8. For the CDR3, the DNA is TGTGCCAGCAGTTTCGAACAGGGGGCTGTCCAGCCCCAGCATTTT. It specifies CASSFEQGAVQPQHF.

The chain uses TRBV18 and TRBJ1-4; 10 nucleotides agree with TRBD1. With V trimmed by 3 bases and J by 7 bases, 2 bases remained unmatched. Per germline, CDR1 KGHSH and CDR2 LQKENI. This CDR3 comprises 14 residues. The CDR3 nucleotides are TGTGCCAGCTCACCGACAGGGGGCCTTGAAAAACTGTTTTTT. Protein sequence: CASSPTGGLEKLFF.

The chain links TRBV6-2 or TRBV6-3 to TRBJ1-1; 7 nucleotides agree with TRBD1. Germline trimming cut 2 bases from V and 4 bases from J; bases unmatched to any gene: 10. Germline lookup yields CDR1 MNHEY and CDR2 SVGEGT. The length of the CDR3 is 16 residues. CDR3 sequence (DNA): TGTGCCAGCAGTTACAACCCTAGACAGGGAGGCACTGAAGCTTTCTTT. Translation gives CASSYNPRQGGTEAFF.

V usage is TRBV6-5 and J usage is TRBJ1-1; D call uncertain. Looked up from germline, CDR1 is MNHEY and CDR2 is SVGAGI. V was cut by 2 bases and J by 3 bases, with 16 bases left in between. The CDR3 covers 16 residues. CDR3 sequence: CASSYGEGGADTEAFF. The CDR3 DNA is TGTGCCAGCAGTTACGGGGAGGGAGGTGCCGACACTGAAGCTTTCTTT.

At least ten counts were recorded for this clone. This rearrangement joins TRBV7-8 to TRBJ1-5; D is perhaps TRBD1 (5 bases). This CDR3 comprises 15 residues. The V gene lost 5 bases and the J gene lost 4 bases, with 15 bases spanning the gap. The germline CDR1 and CDR2 sequences are SGHVS and FQNEAQ. CDR3 amino acids: CASSPTREWNQPQHF. The CDR3 region has the DNA TGTGCCAGCAGCCCCACCAGGGAATGGAATCAGCCCCAGCATTTT.

V gene TRBV5-8 combines with J gene TRBJ2-3; 12 nucleotides line up with TRBD1. V lost 7 bases and J lost 5; bases outside the gene matches: 5. This CDR3 is built from 14 residues. Germline V gene data show CDR1 as SGHTS and CDR2 as YDEGEE. The DNA for the CDR3 is TGTGCCAGCGGGACAGGGGGCGCGGAAGATACGCAGTATTTT. It specifies CASGTGGAEDTQYF.

V gene TRBV30 combines with J gene TRBJ2-7; TRBD2 agrees at 13 bases. Germline V gene sequence: CDR1 GTSNPN, CDR2 SVGIG (reference sequence). Trimming took 8 bases from V and 7 from J; bases not matched to a gene: 11. The CDR3 length is 14 residues. The CDR3 DNA reads TGTGCCAGAGCGGGGGGACTAGCGGGATCTGAGCAGTACTTC. It encodes CARAGGLAGSEQYF.

This rearrangement joins TRBV3-1 (or the pseudogene TRBV3-2) to TRBJ2-2; D perhaps matches TRBD2 (6 bases). The CDR3 is made up of 17 amino acids. V lost 0 bases to trimming and J lost 4 bases, with 15 bases between them. CDR1 is LGHDT and CDR2 is YNNKEL in the germline V gene (reference sequence). The CDR3 is CASSQETGTPSTGELFF. Here the CDR3 DNA reads TGTGCCAGCAGCCAAGAAACCGGGACTCCTTCCACCGGGGAGCTGTTTTTT.

This clone turned up a few times. The V gene is TRBV15, the J gene TRBJ2-1, with a possible D match to TRBD1 (5 bases). This CDR3 is 12 amino acids long. Germline V lookup: CDR1 LNHNV, CDR2 YYDKDF (reference sequence). The ends were cut back, 6 bases at V and 6 bases at J, with 9 bases in the middle. The DNA of the CDR3 is TGTGCCACCAGGGGGCTCGGCAATGAGCAGTTCTTC. It translates to CATRGLGNEQFF.

This clone occurred many times. The chain couples TRBV6-6 to TRBJ1-2; D is ambiguous. The V end was cut by 4 bases, the J end by 0 bases, with 9 bases between. The germline CDR1 and CDR2 sequences are MNHNY and SVGAGI (reference sequence). The CDR3 has 14 residues. The CDR3 protein is CASSLYSTNYGYTF. The DNA of the CDR3 is TGTGCCAGCAGTTTGTACAGTACTAACTATGGCTACACCTTC.

The chain combines TRBV25-1 with TRBJ1-5; D unclear. Deletions cut 5 bases from V and 5 bases from J, with 10 bases between. Germline lookup yields CDR1 MGHDK and CDR2 SYGVNS. The CDR3 is made up of 13 amino acids. CDR3 DNA: TGTGCCAGCAGTCTCGGTTCGTATCAGCCCCAGCATTTT. This gives the protein CASSLGSYQPQHF.

The rearrangement links TRBV2 to TRBJ2-1; D possibly corresponds to TRBD2 (6 bases). CDR1 and CDR2 from the germline V gene are SNHLY and FYNNEI. Trimming stripped 6 bases from V and 0 bases from J, with 12 bases between. The CDR3 length is 15 residues. CDR3 sequence: CASRKDGSSYNEQFF. The CDR3 DNA reads TGTGCCAGCAGGAAGGACGGGAGCTCCTACAATGAGCAGTTCTTC.

V usage is TRBV10-3 and J usage is TRBJ2-7, with a tentative D call TRBD1 (5 bases). From germline, CDR1 is ENHRY and CDR2 SYGVKD. This CDR3 has 13 residues. With 7 bases removed from V and 1 base from J, the gap between germline ends came to 11 bases. The CDR3 nucleotides read TGTGCCATCAAGCTCGACAGTTCCTACGAGCAGTACTTC. This codes for CAIKLDSSYEQYF.

This rearrangement joins TRBV5-6 to TRBJ1-6; 9 nucleotides align to TRBD1. The CDR3 is made up of 14 amino acids. The ends lost 7 bases at V and 8 bases at J; junction bases unmatched: 7. Germline values: CDR1 SGHDT, CDR2 YYEEEE. The CDR3 protein is CASSLGTGHSPLHF. CDR3 in DNA: TGTGCCAGCTCTCTAGGGACAGGGCATTCACCCCTCCACTTT. The complete variable domain, with remaining parts taken from reference TRBV5-6 and TRBJ1-6, reads DAGVTQSPTHLIKTRGQQVTLRCSPKSGHDTVSWYQQALGQGPQFIFQYYEEEERQRGNFPDRFSGHQFPNYSSELNVNALLLGDSALYLCASSLGTGHSPLHFGNGTRLTVT.

The chain links TRBV29-1 to TRBJ2-3; 12 bases match TRBD2. With V trimmed by 8 bases and J by 8 bases, 14 bases remained unmatched. The CDR3 is made up of 15 amino acids. CDR1 and CDR2 (germline): SQVTM, ANQGSEA. CDR3 region: CSIRTLAGGPGTQYF. Here the CDR3 DNA reads TGCAGCATCAGGACTCTAGCGGGAGGGCCAGGTACGCAGTATTTT.

The rearrangement links TRBV10-3 to TRBJ2-6; TRBD1 matches 7 bases. CDR1 and CDR2 from the germline V gene are ENHRY and SYGVKD. The CDR3 spans 15 residues. V shed 5 bases, J shed 2 bases, and the junction held 3 bases outside the gene matches. DNA of the CDR3: TGTGCCATCAGTACAGGGGCGACTGGGGCCAACGTCCTGACTTTC. This encodes CAISTGATGANVLTF.

This clone was counted between two and nine times. The genes are TRBV7-9 and TRBJ1-2, with TRBD1 identical over 7 bases. The CDR3 loop spans 16 amino acids. CDR1 SEHNR and CDR2 FQNEAQ come from the germline V gene (reference sequence). V shed 4 bases, J shed 4 bases, and the junction held 12 bases outside the gene matches. CDR3 loop: CASSSPTGTFSYGYTF. CDR3 nucleotides: TGTGCCAGCAGCTCCCCGACAGGGACATTCAGCTATGGCTACACCTTC.

This chain connects TRBV19 to TRBJ2-1, with D possibly TRBD2 on 5 matching bases. With 3 bases removed from V and 9 bases from J, the gap between germline ends came to 12 bases. The germline gives CDR1 LNHDA, CDR2 SQIVND (reference sequence). The CDR3 runs to 13 residues. The CDR3: CASSISLAGEQFF. CDR3 bases: TGTGCCAGTAGTATTAGCCTAGCTGGTGAGCAGTTCTTC.

The chain couples TRBV2 to TRBJ1-3, with unresolved D. Germline V lookup: CDR1 SNHLY, CDR2 FYNNEI. The length of the CDR3 is 12 residues. The V and J ends lost 6 bases and 4 bases respectively, with 7 bases between them. The CDR3 DNA sequence: TGTGCCAGCAGCCCACAGGGAAACACCATATATTTT. Residues: CASSPQGNTIYF.

The CDR3 is CAWRKGQGDEQYF. In DNA form, the CDR3 reads TGTGCCTGGAGGAAAGGACAGGGAGACGAGCAGTACTTC. The rearrangement joins TRBV30 to TRBJ2-7, with TRBD1 identical over 8 bases. Germline V gives CDR1 GTSNPN, CDR2 SVGIG (reference sequence). The CDR3 is made up of 13 amino acids. V was pared by 3 bases and J by 5 bases, with 6 bases of the junction left unmatched.

The chain combines TRBV11-1 with TRBJ1-2; 7 bases align to TRBD1. V lost 3 bases, J lost 6 bases, and 13 bases stayed unmatched. The CDR3 contains 16 residues. Germline lookup yields CDR1 SGHAT and CDR2 FQDESV (reference sequence). The CDR3 is CASSFGTADLSDGYTF. The CDR3 nucleotides are TGTGCCAGCAGCTTCGGGACAGCCGACCTTTCAGATGGCTACACCTTC.

The rearrangement links TRBV27 to TRBJ2-2; TRBD2 might be the D (6 bases). Germline assignment: CDR1 MNHEY and CDR2 SMNVEV (reference sequence). Trimming shortened V by 1 base and J by 4 bases, and 10 bases separated the two germline ends. This CDR3 spans 15 amino acids. CDR3 DNA: TGTGCCAGCAGTTTATGGTTCGGGGGCACCGGGGAGCTGTTTTTT. This encodes CASSLWFGGTGELFF.

The chain recombines TRBV5-1 with TRBJ2-5; D unclear. Per germline, CDR1 SGHRS and CDR2 YFSETQ. The CDR3 has 14 amino acids. V was trimmed by 0 bases and J by 5 bases, leaving 11 bases between them. The CDR3 sequence is CASSLAPEWETQYF. The CDR3, as DNA: TGCGCCAGCAGCTTGGCGCCAGAATGGGAGACCCAGTACTTC.

This chain links TRBV4-1 with TRBJ2-5; TRBD2 matches 16 bases. This CDR3 spans 16 amino acids. The trim removed 4 bases at V and 4 bases at J, leaving 3 bases unmatched. Germline V gene data show CDR1 as MGHRA and CDR2 as YSYEKL. As DNA, the CDR3 is TGCGCCAGCAGCCTGGGACTAGCGGGGGGGCGAGAGACCCAGTACTTC. Residues: CASSLGLAGGRETQYF.

The CDR3 is CASSRGVGSPLHF. The CDR3, as DNA: TGCGCCAGCAGCCGGGGCGTAGGTTCACCCCTCCACTTT. V usage is TRBV4-3 and J usage is TRBJ1-6; tentative D call: TRBD1 (5 bases). The CDR3 has 13 amino acids. Germline values: CDR1 LGHNA, CDR2 YSLEER. V was clipped by 4 bases and J by 9 bases, with 10 bases between them.

V gene TRBV30 combines with J gene TRBJ1-3, with a possible D match to TRBD1 (6 bases). CDR1 and CDR2 from the germline V gene are GTSNPN and SVGIG (reference sequence). Trimming took 4 bases from V and 2 from J, leaving 12 bases between them. CDR3 length equals 14 residues. The CDR3 bases are TGTGCCTGGACGCCGGACAGTACTGGAAACACCATATATTTT. This sequence encodes CAWTPDSTGNTIYF.

This chain joins TRBV3-1 (or the pseudogene TRBV3-2) and TRBJ2-1; TRBD2 agrees at 8 bases. The germline V gene has CDR1 LGHDT and CDR2 YNNKEL (reference sequence). Trimming cost V 4 bases and J 3 bases; bases outside gene matches: 11. The CDR3 has 17 residues. CDR3 DNA sequence: TGTGCCAGCAGCCCTGCTGCGGGACTAGAAGGCTACAATGAGCAGTTCTTC. Its protein product is CASSPAAGLEGYNEQFF.

This chain connects TRBV5-1 to TRBJ2-3; 9 bases match TRBD2. Germline trimming cut 1 base from V and 0 bases from J; bases unmatched to any gene: 3. Germline CDR1 and CDR2: SGHRS and YFSETQ. This CDR3 contains 16 residues. CDR3 region: CASSLPSGVSTDTQYF. The CDR3 region has the DNA TGCGCCAGCAGCTTGCCTAGCGGGGTGAGCACAGATACGCAGTATTTT.

This chain uses TRBV6-5 with TRBJ2-5, with 8 bases that match TRBD2. The CDR3 sequence is 16 residues long. The junction had 4 bases not matched to a gene; V was cut back by 0 bases and J by 1 base. Per the germline V gene, CDR1 is MNHEY and CDR2 is SVGAGI. The CDR3 region has the DNA TGTGCCAGCAGTTACTCGAGTAGCGGGGTCCAAGAGACCCAGTACTTC. Protein sequence: CASSYSSSGVQETQYF.